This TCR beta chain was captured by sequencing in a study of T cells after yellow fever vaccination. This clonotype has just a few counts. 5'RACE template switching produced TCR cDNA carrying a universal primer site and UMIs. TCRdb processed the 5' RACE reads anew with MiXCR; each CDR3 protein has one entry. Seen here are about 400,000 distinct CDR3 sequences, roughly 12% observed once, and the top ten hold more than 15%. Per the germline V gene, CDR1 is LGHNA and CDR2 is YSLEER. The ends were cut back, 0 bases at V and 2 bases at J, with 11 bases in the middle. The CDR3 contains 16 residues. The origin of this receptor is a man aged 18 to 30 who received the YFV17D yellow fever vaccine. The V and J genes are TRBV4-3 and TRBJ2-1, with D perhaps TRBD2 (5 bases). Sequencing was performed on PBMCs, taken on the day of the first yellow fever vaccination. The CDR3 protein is CASSQDRGNPYNEQFF. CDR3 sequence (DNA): TGCGCCAGCAGCCAAGATCGAGGGAACCCCTACAATGAGCAGTTCTTC.